The 22 T cell receptor beta chains reported below all come from one sample, sequenced in a study of a mutant IDH1 vaccine in newly diagnosed glioma. These receptors' antigens are unknown. Sample time point: week 35, safety follow-up. It was 300 ug of mutant IDH1 20-mer peptide that made up each vaccine dose, given with topical imiquimod. TCRdb keeps only in-frame clones here, not all; method: immunoSEQ multiplex PCR. The profile shows about 44,000 clones, 81% of them singletons. The specimen was PBMCs, collected from a glioma patient whose treatment included an IDH1 peptide vaccine. Every receptor here comes from a woman between 40 and 50 years old with glioma. Some clones in this sample may be carry-over from other donors' samples.

Here the CDR3 DNA reads TGTGCCACCTCAGGAAGGTCTATCTCTGGAAACACCATATATTTT. This codes for CATSGRSISGNTIYF. This chain links TRBV6-5 with TRBJ1-3; the D is unclear. Germline V gene data show CDR1 as MNHEY and CDR2 as SVGAGI. Between the trimmed V and J ends, which lost 10 bases and 0 bases, there was a span of 16 bases. The CDR3 sequence is 15 residues long.

The chain carries TRBV7-2 and TRBJ2-3; 8 bases match TRBD2. This CDR3 contains 16 residues. CDR1 SGHTA and CDR2 FQGNSA come from the germline V gene. V dropped 0 bases and J dropped 5; count of bases not matched to a gene: 7. The CDR3 protein is CASSLAASGSQDTQYF. The CDR3 DNA reads as TGTGCCAGCAGCTTAGCGGCTAGCGGGTCGCAAGATACGCAGTATTTT.

This clone came up a few times. The V call is TRBV2, the J call TRBJ2-5, with D possibly being TRBD2 (6 bases). Between the trimmed V and J ends, which lost 4 bases and 5 bases, there was a span of 11 bases. Germline assignment: CDR1 SNHLY and CDR2 FYNNEI. This CDR3 is built from 13 residues. The CDR3 DNA is TGTGCCAGCAGTGGACTAGTAAGGGAGACCCAGTACTTC. Protein sequence: CASSGLVRETQYF.

The rearrangement uses TRBV27 and TRBJ2-7; 8 nucleotides line up with TRBD2. J was trimmed by 2 bases and V by 2 bases; bases with no gene match: 2. The CDR3 has 14 amino acids. CDR1 and CDR2 from the germline V gene are MNHEY and SMNVEV (reference sequence). CDR3 sequence reads: CASSLAGGPYEQYF. CDR3 coding DNA: TGTGCCAGCAGTTTAGCGGGGGGTCCCTACGAGCAGTACTTC.

The chain is built from TRBV6-4 and TRBJ2-1; tentative D call: TRBD1 (5 bases). Per the germline V gene, CDR1 is MRHNA and CDR2 is SNTAGT. V shed 6 bases and J shed 8 bases, with 8 bases lying between them. The length of the CDR3 is 11 residues. The CDR3 region is CASSRVYEQFF. CDR3 nucleotides: TGTGCCAGCAGCAGGGTCTATGAGCAGTTCTTC.

The rearrangement joins TRBV7-8 to TRBJ1-2, with a weak D call TRBD1 (6 bases). The CDR3 sequence is 15 residues long. CDR1 is SGHVS, CDR2 FQNEAQ, per germline. Trimming removed 4 bases from V and 8 bases from J, with 20 bases in between. The CDR3 DNA sequence: TGTGCCAGCAGCTCAAGAGCCCAGGGGTGGCGAGGCTACACCTTC. As protein: CASSSRAQGWRGYTF.

The chain combines TRBV5-6 with TRBJ1-5; tentatively, D is TRBD1 (6 bases). Germline-derived CDR1 and CDR2 are SGHDT and YYEEEE. This CDR3 spans 16 amino acids. Trimming stripped 4 bases from V and 3 bases from J, with 17 bases between. CDR3 DNA: TGTGCCAGCAGCATCGGGACGGGACACGACAATCAGCCCCAGCATTTT. Translation: CASSIGTGHDNQPQHF. The full variable domain, with the rest looked up from reference TRBV5-6 and TRBJ1-5, is DAGVTQSPTHLIKTRGQQVTLRCSPKSGHDTVSWYQQALGQGPQFIFQYYEEEERQRGNFPDRFSGHQFPNYSSELNVNALLLGDSALYLCASSIGTGHDNQPQHFGDGTRLSIL.

This clone occurred a few times. This chain links TRBV27 with TRBJ2-2; maybe TRBD1 (6 bases). The CDR3 is 13 amino acids. V lost 5 bases and J 4 bases, leaving 8 bases between the germline ends. Germline values: CDR1 MNHEY, CDR2 SMNVEV (reference sequence). DNA for the CDR3: TGTGCCAGCAGTCCACAGGGCACCGGGGAGCTGTTTTTT. It yields the protein CASSPQGTGELFF.

J is TRBJ2-1 and V is TRBV21-1; the table's D call of TRBD1 was not tested on the DNA. TRBV21-1 is shown as a pseudogene. This CDR3 has 16 amino acids. In nucleotides, the CDR3 is TGTGCCAGCAGCAAAGGGCCACAGGGGTGGGACAATGAGCAGTTCTTC. Translating it yields CASSKGPQGWDNEQFF.

This chain uses TRBV6-6 with TRBJ2-5, with TRBD2 identical over 13 bases. CDR1 is MNHNY and CDR2 is SVGAGI in the germline V gene (reference sequence). After removal of 2 bases from V and 5 bases from J, the junction contained 5 bases not matched to a gene. The CDR3 runs to 16 residues. Written as DNA, the CDR3 is TGTGCCAGCAGTTACACTAGCGGGGGGGCGAGGGAGACCCAGTACTTC. Translated, it gives CASSYTSGGARETQYF.

This chain joins TRBV19 and TRBJ2-3; D is unclear. V dropped 6 bases and J dropped 3 bases, with 16 bases sitting between them. This CDR3 region has 15 residues. The germline V gene encodes CDR1 LNHDA and CDR2 SQIVND (reference sequence). The CDR3 DNA is TGTGCCAGTAGCCTCGGACCCTCCGAAACAGATACGCAGTATTTT. Translating gives CASSLGPSETDTQYF.

The gene calls are TRBV6-5 and TRBJ1-1, with 8 bases lining up with TRBD1. V dropped 6 bases and J dropped 5; count of bases not matched to a gene: 11. The CDR3 has 15 amino acids. Germline CDR1 reads MNHEY; CDR2 reads SVGAGI. CDR3 DNA sequence: TGTGCCAGCAGCCCCGCCGACAGGGGAGGGACTGAAGCTTTCTTT. It encodes CASSPADRGGTEAFF.

The gene calls are TRBV7-8 and TRBJ1-5; TRBD1 matches 7 bases. CDR3 length: 15 amino acids. J gave up 5 bases and V 3 bases, and 7 bases lay outside the gene matches. The germline gives CDR1 SGHVS, CDR2 FQNEAQ. This CDR3 reads CASSFLRTGDQPQHF. CDR3 DNA: TGTGCCAGCAGCTTCCTAAGAACAGGGGATCAGCCCCAGCATTTT.

This clone was observed a single time. This chain links TRBV27 with TRBJ2-5; TRBD2 might be the D (6 bases). Trimming shortened V by 3 bases and J by 0 bases, and 14 bases separated the two germline ends. The CDR3 has 16 residues. From germline, CDR1 is MNHEY and CDR2 SMNVEV (reference sequence). For the CDR3, the DNA is TGTGCCAGCAGTTTGACTAGACCTTGGTACCAAGAGACCCAGTACTTC. Translating it yields CASSLTRPWYQETQYF.

The CDR3 DNA reads TGTGCCAGCAGTTTTCAGGCAAACACCGGGGAGCTGTTTTTT. It specifies CASSFQANTGELFF. The V gene is TRBV2, the J gene TRBJ2-2; D call uncertain. V was pared by 5 bases and J by 2 bases, with 9 bases between. The CDR3 is made up of 14 amino acids. Germline V gene data show CDR1 as SNHLY and CDR2 as FYNNEI.

The V and J genes are TRBV5-1 and TRBJ1-2, with 7 bases lining up with TRBD1. Germline V gives CDR1 SGHRS, CDR2 YFSETQ. V gave up 1 base and J gave up 8 bases; unmatched junction bases: 11. The CDR3 consists of 15 residues. In DNA, the CDR3 is TGCGCCAGCAGCTTGCGAGGGGAGGGGGCGAAGGGCTACACCTTC. This translates into CASSLRGEGAKGYTF.

The chain joins TRBV19 to TRBJ1-5; no definite D call. Trimming took off 7 bases at V and 4 bases at J, with 11 bases between the two ends. CDR1 LNHDA and CDR2 SQIVND come from the germline V gene (reference sequence). CDR3 size: 13 residues. The CDR3 sequence: CASKSAVNQPQHF. The CDR3 nucleotides are TGTGCCAGTAAGTCGGCAGTTAATCAGCCCCAGCATTTT.

This chain joins TRBV15 and TRBJ1-4; 9 bases agree with TRBD1. From germline, CDR1 is LNHNV and CDR2 YYDKDF (reference sequence). Trimming cost V 5 bases and J 8 bases; bases outside gene matches: 12. The CDR3 runs 16 residues. CDR3 loop: CATSARTGTGNEKLFF. DNA of the CDR3: TGTGCCACCAGCGCGCGCACCGGGACAGGGAACGAAAAACTGTTTTTT.

V and J are TRBV4-3 and TRBJ2-1, with 14 bases lining up with TRBD2. Looked up from germline, CDR1 is LGHNA and CDR2 is YSLEER. V lost 4 bases to trimming and J lost 0 bases; unmatched junction nucleotides: 5. The CDR3 length is 18 residues. The CDR3 bases are TGCGCCAGCAGCCCGACTAGCGGGAGGGCCAACTCCTACAATGAGCAGTTCTTC. Translating gives CASSPTSGRANSYNEQFF.

The V and J genes are TRBV7-9 and TRBJ2-2; the D call may be TRBD1 or TRBD2 (5 bases each). Between the trimmed V and J ends, which lost 5 bases and 1 base, there was a span of 14 bases. The V gene's germline CDR1 is SEHNR and CDR2 FQNEAQ (reference sequence). The CDR3 loop spans 16 amino acids. The CDR3 bases are TGTGCCAGCAGCATTCCCGGGACGGTGAACACCGGGGAGCTGTTTTTT. Its translation is CASSIPGTVNTGELFF.

The rearrangement links TRBV14 to TRBJ1-2; D gene ambiguous. Germline CDR1 is SGHDN and CDR2 is FVKESK. The CDR3 runs 15 residues. Trimming took off 0 bases at V and 2 bases at J, with 10 bases between the two ends. The CDR3 region is CASSQDRPANYGYTF. The CDR3 DNA is TGTGCCAGCAGCCAAGATCGACCGGCGAACTATGGCTACACCTTC.

This clone was found once. The chain carries TRBV6-1 and TRBJ2-7, with no clear D. The CDR3 runs to 16 residues. V lost 2 bases, J lost 6 bases, and 20 bases lay in between. Looked up from germline, CDR1 is MNHNS and CDR2 is SASEGT. The CDR3 sequence: CASSETRPSPGLEQYF. CDR3 sequence (DNA): TGTGCCAGCAGTGAAACTCGACCAAGCCCGGGTCTCGAGCAGTACTTC.